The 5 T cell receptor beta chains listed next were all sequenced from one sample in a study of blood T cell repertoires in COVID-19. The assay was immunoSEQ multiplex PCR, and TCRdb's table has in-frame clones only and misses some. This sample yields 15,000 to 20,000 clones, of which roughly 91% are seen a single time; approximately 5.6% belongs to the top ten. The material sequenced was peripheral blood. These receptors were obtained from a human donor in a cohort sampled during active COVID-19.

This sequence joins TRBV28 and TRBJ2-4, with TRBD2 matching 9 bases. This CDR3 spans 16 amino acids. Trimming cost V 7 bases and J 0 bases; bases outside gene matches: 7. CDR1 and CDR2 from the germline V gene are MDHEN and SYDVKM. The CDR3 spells CASTRGLALAKNIQYF. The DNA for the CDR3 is TGTGCCAGCACCCGGGGACTAGCTTTAGCCAAAAACATTCAGTACTTC.

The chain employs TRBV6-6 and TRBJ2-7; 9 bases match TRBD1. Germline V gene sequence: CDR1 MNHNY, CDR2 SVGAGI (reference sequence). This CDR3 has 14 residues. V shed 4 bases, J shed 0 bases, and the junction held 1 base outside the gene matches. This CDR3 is CASSSDRGSYEQYF. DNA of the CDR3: TGTGCCAGCAGTTCGGACAGGGGCTCCTACGAGCAGTACTTC.

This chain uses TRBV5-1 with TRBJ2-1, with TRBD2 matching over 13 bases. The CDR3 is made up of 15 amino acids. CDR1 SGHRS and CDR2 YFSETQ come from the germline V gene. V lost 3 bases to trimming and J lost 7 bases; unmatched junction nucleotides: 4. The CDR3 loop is CASSWTSGSENEQFF. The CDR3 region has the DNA TGCGCCAGCAGCTGGACTAGCGGGAGTGAAAATGAGCAGTTCTTC.

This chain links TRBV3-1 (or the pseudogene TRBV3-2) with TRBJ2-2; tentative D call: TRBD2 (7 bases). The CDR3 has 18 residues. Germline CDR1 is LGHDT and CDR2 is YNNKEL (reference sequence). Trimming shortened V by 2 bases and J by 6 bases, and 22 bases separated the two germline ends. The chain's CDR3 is CASSQKAWGGSRSGELFF. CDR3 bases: TGTGCCAGCAGCCAAAAGGCGTGGGGGGGCAGCCGCTCCGGGGAGCTGTTTTTT.

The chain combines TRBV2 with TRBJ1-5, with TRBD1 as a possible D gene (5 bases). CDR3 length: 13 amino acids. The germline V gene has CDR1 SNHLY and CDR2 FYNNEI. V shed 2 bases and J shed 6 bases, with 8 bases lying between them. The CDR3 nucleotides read TGTGCCAGCAGTGAACAGGGCGGTCAGCCCCAGCATTTT. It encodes CASSEQGGQPQHF. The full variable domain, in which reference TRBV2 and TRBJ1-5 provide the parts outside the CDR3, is EPEVTQTPSHQVTQMGQEVILRCVPISNHLYFYWYRQILGQKVEFLVSFYNNEISEKSEIFDDQFSVERPDGSNFTLKIRSTKLEDSAMYFCASSEQGGQPQHFGDGTRLSIL.